This is a list of T cell receptor beta chains from one sample in a study of blood T cells in healthy people across ages. A single record per CDR3 protein comes from TCRdb applying MiXCR to the 5' RACE reads. The sample lists about 1.1 million distinct CDR3 sequences, around two fifths seen once, with over 10% in the top ten. The sample taken for sequencing was blood. The receptors were sampled from a man younger than 35 in good health. The CDR3 runs from the conserved cysteine through the conserved F or W. D genes are given only for firm matches. Where a row states a size, it is once, few, many or the class of an expanded clone; other rows omit it.

>15|TRBJ2-1|-|TRBV7-9|few
TGTGCCAGCAGCCCCCTGCGGCTCGGGTACAATGAGCAGTTCTTC
CASSPLRLGYNEQFF
>13|TRBJ2-7|-|TRBV7-8|few
TGTGCCAGCAGCTCAGGACTTAAGGACGAGCAGTACTTC
CASSSGLKDEQYF
>17|TRBJ2-6|-|TRBV5-6|-
TGTGCCAGCAGCTTCGTCAGGCCGAACTCTGGGGCCAACGTCCTGACTTTC
CASSFVRPNSGANVLTF
>13|TRBJ2-1|-|TRBV6-6|-
TGTGCCAGCAGTTACTCGTCCAACAATGAGCAGTTCTTC
CASSYSSNNEQFF
>14|TRBJ1-4|-|TRBV7-6|-
TGTGCCAGCGGGCCGCGGGGCATTAATGAAAAACTGTTTTTT
CASGPRGINEKLFF
>16|TRBJ2-7|-|TRBV27|-
TGTGCCAGCAGTTTATCGATGGGGGGACTGGTTTACGAGCAGTACTTC
CASSLSMGGLVYEQYF
>13|TRBJ1-2|TRBD1|TRBV20-1|many
TGCAGTGCTCCAGGACAGGGCTGGCATGGCTACACCTTC
CSAPGQGWHGYTF
>16|TRBJ2-4|-|TRBV6-5|few
TGTGCCAGCAGTCCATTCGGGACCGCAGCCAAAAACATTCAGTACTTC
CASSPFGTAAKNIQYF
>14|TRBJ1-2|-|TRBV12-5|-
TGTGCTAGTGGTTTGGACGGAGGTTACCGAGGCTACACCTTC
CASGLDGGYRGYTF
>14|TRBJ2-3|-|TRBV20-1|-
TGCAGTGCCAGAGGGGATAGCGGCACAGGTACGCAGTATTTT
CSARGDSGTGTQYF
>15|TRBJ2-5|-|TRBV20-1|-
TGCAGTGCTAGAGGCACCGGGCACTTGAGGGAGACCCAGTACTTC
CSARGTGHLRETQYF
>10|TRBJ1-1|-|TRBV20-1|-
TGCAGTGCTAGGTTGGCAGAAGCTTTCTTT
CSARLAEAFF
>12|TRBJ1-1|-|TRBV29-1|few
TGCAGCGTTGAAGATAACGGGATTGAAGCTTTCTTT
CSVEDNGIEAFF
>14|TRBJ1-1|-|TRBV7-8|few
TGTGCCAGCACCCCCGACAGGCCGAACACTGAAGCTTTCTTT
CASTPDRPNTEAFF
>15|TRBJ1-1|-|TRBV12-3/TRBV12-4|-
TGTGCCAGCAGTCCCCGACAGTTAACGGACACTGAAGCTTTCTTT
CASSPRQLTDTEAFF
>16|TRBJ1-5|-|TRBV6-2/TRBV6-3|-
TGTGCCAGCAGTCTAAGGCGGGGAACGGGCAATCAGCCCCAGCATTTT
CASSLRRGTGNQPQHF
>19|TRBJ2-5|TRBD1|TRBV3-1|medium-sized
TGTGCCAGCAGCCAAGATGACCGGGACAGGGGACTAGTCCAGGAGACCCAGTACTTC
CASSQDDRDRGLVQETQYF
>16|TRBJ1-1|-|TRBV4-1|-
TGCGCCAGCAGCCAAGATTGGGGGCGCATTAACACTGAAGCTTTCTTT
CASSQDWGRINTEAFF
>13|TRBJ1-1|TRBD1|TRBV5-1|-
TGCGCCAGCAGCTTGCATCGACAGGGTGAAGCTTTCTTT
CASSLHRQGEAFF
>14|TRBJ1-2|-|TRBV14|-
TGTGCCAGCAGCCAAACCCTCGACAGTTATGGCTACACCTTC
CASSQTLDSYGYTF
>15|TRBJ1-2|-|TRBV20-1|few
TGCAGTGCTAGAGATAAACGCAGGGGTGTCTATGGCTACACCTTC
CSARDKRRGVYGYTF
>14|TRBJ2-3|-|TRBV27|few
TGTGCCAGCAGTTTAACTCCTAGCACAGATACGCAGTATTTT
CASSLTPSTDTQYF
>12|TRBJ1-2|-|TRBV4-3|-
TGCGCCAGCAGCCAAGGAGGGGGGGGAAACACCTTC
CASSQGGGGNTF
>15|TRBJ2-1|TRBD1|TRBV29-1|few
TGCAGCGTTGAATTTATGGGACAGGGGTACAATGAGCAGTTCTTC
CSVEFMGQGYNEQFF
>14|TRBJ1-4|TRBD1|TRBV12-3/TRBV12-4|-
TGTGCCAGCAGACTGACAGGGGTAAATGAAAAACTGTTTTTT
CASRLTGVNEKLFF
>16|TRBJ2-3|-|TRBV7-2|-
TGTGCCAGCAGCCTCCAAGTCGGGGGAGGCACAGATACGCAGTATTTT
CASSLQVGGGTDTQYF